This T cell receptor beta chain was sequenced for a study of post-analysis software for immune sequencing data. Study findings and constraints: Those with multiple sclerosis, the patient group, showed significantly lower normalized Chao1 diversity than controls. Five or six TRBV segments appeared more often in patients than in controls, and TRBV5-6, TRBV5-1 and TRBV20-1 were among these.

Unique molecular identifiers were carried by the TCR beta cDNA libraries. TCRdb re-analysed the PCR reads in MiXCR, keeping a single row per CDR3 protein. The profile covers 350,000 to 450,000 distinct CDR3 sequences, with roughly 35% appearing a single time and 13% taken by the ten largest. On this clonotype itself: What it binds is unknown.

Germline CDR1 and CDR2: MDHEN and SYDVKM. Trimming removed 8 bases from V and 5 bases from J; junction bases left unmatched: 15. The CDR3 is 16 amino acids. The rearrangement joins TRBV28 to TRBJ2-5, with 9 bases matching TRBD2. Sequenced material: blood. The sequence derives from a girl between 5 and 17 years old with multiple sclerosis. The CDR3 reads CASRLRAGGTPETQYF. In DNA, the CDR3 is TGTGCCAGCCGACTCCGGGCGGGGGGGACTCCCGAGACCCAGTACTTC. The full variable domain, in which reference TRBV28 and TRBJ2-5 provide the parts outside the CDR3, is DVKVTQSSRYLVKRTGEKVFLECVQDMDHENMFWYRQDPGLGLRLIYFSYDVKMKEKGDIPEGYSVSREKKERFSLILESASTNQTSMYLCASRLRAGGTPETQYFGPGTRLLVL.